These 25 T cell receptor beta chains were sequenced from one sample in a study of blood T cell repertoires in COVID-19. TCRdb's copy holds only in-frame clones and misses some; the assay was immunoSEQ multiplex PCR. The repertoire holds 90,000 to 120,000 clones, with about 80% as singletons. The sample taken for sequencing was peripheral blood. The source of these receptors is an elderly woman with active or convalescent COVID-19.

The gene calls are TRBV5-1 and TRBJ2-1, with D perhaps TRBD2 (5 bases). The V and J ends lost 0 bases and 5 bases respectively, with 6 bases between them. The CDR3 sequence is 13 residues long. Germline-derived CDR1 and CDR2 are SGHRS and YFSETQ. In DNA form, the CDR3 reads TGCGCCAGCAGCTTGGCCGGGGACAATGAGCAGTTCTTC. It encodes CASSLAGDNEQFF.

V usage is TRBV6-6 and J usage is TRBJ1-5; D possibly corresponds to TRBD1 (6 bases). The ends were cut back, 8 bases at V and 3 bases at J, with 20 bases in the middle. Germline-derived CDR1 and CDR2 are MNHNY and SVGAGI (reference sequence). The CDR3 extends over 16 amino acids. In DNA, the CDR3 is TGTGCCAGCCAGCCTAGGACAGAGGGATTCAATCAGCCCCAGCATTTT. This codes for CASQPRTEGFNQPQHF.

This chain uses TRBV6-5 with TRBJ1-2; D might be TRBD1 (6 bases). V lost 2 bases and J 3 bases, leaving 7 bases between the germline ends. Germline V lookup: CDR1 MNHEY, CDR2 SVGAGI. CDR3 length: 13 residues. Written as DNA, the CDR3 is TGTGCCAGCAGTTACGGACAGTACTATGGCTACACCTTC. Its protein product is CASSYGQYYGYTF.

V gene TRBV5-1 combines with J gene TRBJ1-4; possibly TRBD1 for D (5 bases). This CDR3 comprises 15 residues. CDR1 SGHRS and CDR2 YFSETQ come from the germline V gene. Trimming removed 4 bases from V and 8 bases from J, with 18 bases in between. CDR3: CASSPPEPGGEKLFF. The CDR3 DNA reads as TGCGCCAGCAGCCCCCCGGAGCCTGGGGGGGAAAAACTGTTTTTT.

This chain uses TRBV28 with TRBJ2-7; 11 bases align to TRBD2. There are 15 residues in the CDR3. Trimming at V came to 5 bases and at J to 2 bases, leaving 5 bases not matched to a gene. From germline, CDR1 is MDHEN and CDR2 SYDVKM. This CDR3 is CASSLGLAAAYEQYF. For the CDR3, the DNA is TGTGCCAGCAGTCTGGGACTAGCGGCAGCCTACGAGCAGTACTTC.

A remark on this clone: Germline and junction disagree at one end, which may indicate a read error. V gene TRBV3-1 (or the pseudogene TRBV3-2) combines with J gene TRBJ2-7; D gene uncertain. The germline V gene has CDR1 LGHDT and CDR2 YNNKEL (reference sequence). This CDR3 spans 13 amino acids. The CDR3 here is CASSQVTSSEQYF. In DNA, the CDR3 is TGTGCCAGCAGCCAAGTGACATCCTCCGAGCAGTACTTC.

The chain has TRBV19 and TRBJ2-2; 9 positions agree with TRBD2. The junction had 7 bases not matched to a gene; V was cut back by 7 bases and J by 1 base. The CDR3 has 16 amino acids. Germline V gives CDR1 LNHDA, CDR2 SQIVND (reference sequence). Here the CDR3 reads CASTPRLAVNTGELFF. DNA for the CDR3: TGTGCCAGTACCCCCAGACTAGCGGTGAACACCGGGGAGCTGTTTTTT.

In the case of this clone: Other nucleotide sequences from this sample produce the same CDR3. The chain's CDR3 is CASSAGQGGNSPLHF. The CDR3 DNA is TGTGCCAGCAGCGCCGGACAGGGCGGGAATTCACCCCTCCACTTT. V and J are TRBV9 and TRBJ1-6, with 8 bases lining up with TRBD1. CDR3 length equals 15 residues. In germline, CDR1 is SGDLS, CDR2 YYNGEE. V lost 3 bases to trimming and J lost 7 bases; unmatched junction nucleotides: 6. Filled out from reference TRBV9 and TRBJ1-6, the complete variable domain reads DSGVTQTPKHLITATGQRVTLRCSPRSGDLSVYWYQQSLDQGLQFLIQYYNGEERAKGNILERFSAQQFPDLHSELNLSSLELGDSALYFCASSAGQGGNSPLHFGNGTRLTVT.

The chain joins TRBV11-2 to TRBJ1-5; 9 bases agree with TRBD1. CDR3 length: 15 residues. Trimming removed 5 bases from V and 6 bases from J; junction bases left unmatched: 8. Per germline, CDR1 SGHAT and CDR2 FQNNGV. CDR3 amino acids: CASSRTGGRGQPQHF. In nucleotides, the CDR3 is TGTGCCAGCAGCCGAACAGGGGGCAGGGGTCAGCCCCAGCATTTT.

This chain connects TRBV4-1 to TRBJ2-3, with 8 nucleotides matching TRBD2. Germline V lookup: CDR1 MGHRA, CDR2 YSYEKL. The CDR3 spans 15 residues. V dropped 2 bases and J dropped 8; count of bases not matched to a gene: 9. The CDR3 nucleotides read TGCGCCAGCAGCCAACCGGGACTAGGGGACGGTACGCAGTATTTT. Protein: CASSQPGLGDGTQYF.

This chain uses TRBV6-5 with TRBJ2-3; unclear D gene. Germline V gene data show CDR1 as MNHEY and CDR2 as SVGAGI. The CDR3 contains 15 residues. V lost 10 bases, J lost 1 base, and 18 bases lay in between. DNA for the CDR3: TGTGCCACCCGCTGGGCCCTTTGGGGCACAGATACGCAGTATTTT. Protein product: CATRWALWGTDTQYF.

This chain uses TRBV7-3 with TRBJ2-2, with 9 nucleotides matching TRBD1. CDR3 length: 17 amino acids. Germline V gene sequence: CDR1 SGHTA, CDR2 FQGTGA. Losses at the gene ends were 5 bases for V and 0 bases for J; bases not matched to a gene: 7. CDR3 nucleotide sequence: TGTGCCAGCAGCATGCTGACAGGGGGAGCGAACACCGGGGAGCTGTTTTTT. Its translation is CASSMLTGGANTGELFF.

The chain has TRBV4-3 and TRBJ1-4; TRBD1 is a possible D gene (6 bases). Looked up from germline, CDR1 is LGHNA and CDR2 is YSLEER. CDR3 size: 14 residues. V was clipped by 4 bases and J by 5 bases, with 11 bases between them. CDR3 in amino acids: CASSPGHHNEKLFF. The CDR3 DNA sequence: TGCGCCAGCAGCCCGGGACACCACAATGAAAAACTGTTTTTT.

V and J are TRBV5-4 and TRBJ2-7; TRBD1 might be the D (6 bases). This CDR3 is built from 13 residues. CDR1 SGHNT and CDR2 YYREEE come from the germline V gene (reference sequence). The germline V and J ends were trimmed by 0 bases and 6 bases, with 10 bases remaining between them. CDR3 residues: CASSLDRVGEQYF. CDR3 DNA: TGTGCCAGCAGCTTGGACAGGGTGGGCGAGCAGTACTTC.

This sequence joins TRBV27 and TRBJ2-1; 7 bases align to TRBD2. Per germline, CDR1 MNHEY and CDR2 SMNVEV (reference sequence). The trim removed 7 bases at V and 5 bases at J, leaving 11 bases unmatched. CDR3 length: 15 residues. The CDR3 bases are TGTGCCAGCACCCCAGGGCAGGGAGGGAACAATGAGCAGTTCTTC. Amino acids: CASTPGQGGNNEQFF.

The genes are TRBV5-4 and TRBJ2-7, with 13 bases identical to TRBD2. The CDR3 is made up of 17 amino acids. Germline-derived CDR1 and CDR2 are SGHNT and YYREEE (reference sequence). V dropped 2 bases and J dropped 4; count of bases not matched to a gene: 9. CDR3 DNA: TGTGCCAGCAGCTTTGGGACTAGCGGGAAGGCCCAGTACGAGCAGTACTTC. It encodes CASSFGTSGKAQYEQYF.

The genes are TRBV7-8 and TRBJ2-3; possible D gene TRBD1, 5 bases. The CDR3 contains 13 residues. The germline V gene has CDR1 SGHVS and CDR2 FQNEAQ. V lost 5 bases and J 3 bases, leaving 9 bases between the germline ends. The CDR3 here is CASSPRQTDTQYF. In DNA, the CDR3 is TGTGCCAGCAGCCCCCGACAGACAGATACGCAGTATTTT.

The chain joins TRBV9 to TRBJ2-3, with a weak D call TRBD1 (6 bases). The V end was cut by 4 bases, the J end by 0 bases, with 15 bases between. CDR1 SGDLS and CDR2 YYNGEE come from the germline V gene. CDR3 length: 16 residues. The CDR3 DNA reads TGTGCCAGCAGCCTCCGACAGGCCCTTAGCACAGATACGCAGTATTTT. It encodes CASSLRQALSTDTQYF.

The chain uses TRBV19 and TRBJ1-5, with D perhaps TRBD1 (5 bases). Between the trimmed V and J ends, which lost 5 bases and 1 base, there was a span of 15 bases. The length of the CDR3 is 16 residues. Germline lookup yields CDR1 LNHDA and CDR2 SQIVND (reference sequence). Written as DNA, the CDR3 is TGTGCCAGTAGTGTTATCAGGGAAAAGAGCAATCAGCCCCAGCATTTT. Encoded protein: CASSVIREKSNQPQHF. Together with reference TRBV19 and TRBJ1-5, the CDR3 gives the full variable domain: DGGITQSPKYLFRKEGQNVTLSCEQNLNHDAMYWYRQDPGQGLRLIYYSQIVNDFQKGDIAEGYSVSREKKESFPLTVTSAQKNPTAFYLCASSVIREKSNQPQHFGDGTRLSIL.

The CDR3 sequence: CALNYRVRETQYF. The CDR3 bases are TGTGCCTTGAACTACAGGGTTCGAGAGACCCAGTACTTC. This rearrangement joins TRBV30 to TRBJ2-5; TRBD1 is a possible D gene (6 bases). Trimming stripped 7 bases from V and 4 bases from J, with 16 bases between. The CDR3 totals 13 residues. Germline V gene data show CDR1 as GTSNPN and CDR2 as SVGIG (reference sequence).

V and J are TRBV18 and TRBJ2-7; D call uncertain. Germline V lookup: CDR1 KGHSH, CDR2 LQKENI. This CDR3 region has 12 residues. Trimming cost V 4 bases and J 10 bases, with 14 bases left between them. The CDR3 region has the DNA TGTGCCAGCTCACAAGATGCCGGGTCCCAGTACTTC. This codes for CASSQDAGSQYF.

This chain uses TRBV28 with TRBJ1-1, with D perhaps TRBD1 (5 bases). Germline CDR1 and CDR2: MDHEN and SYDVKM. The CDR3 is 15 residues long. V was shortened by 5 bases and J by 3 bases, with 16 bases between the two germline ends. This CDR3 reads CASSPGLGRDTEAFF. CDR3 coding DNA: TGTGCCAGCAGTCCGGGACTCGGAAGAGACACTGAAGCTTTCTTT.

This clone has only a few counts. The chain employs TRBV6-1 and TRBJ1-6; no firm D call. This CDR3 comprises 14 residues. The V and J ends lost 3 bases and 7 bases respectively, with 10 bases between them. CDR1 is MNHNS and CDR2 is SASEGT in the germline V gene. The CDR3 nucleotides read TGTGCCAGCAGTGAGAACAGCCTCAATTCACCCCTCCACTTT. Its translation: CASSENSLNSPLHF.

The rearrangement links TRBV30 to TRBJ1-3; TRBD1 might be the D (6 bases). The germline V gene encodes CDR1 GTSNPN and CDR2 SVGIG (reference sequence). The CDR3 consists of 12 residues. The ends were cut back, 8 bases at V and 4 bases at J, with 12 bases in the middle. This CDR3 is CAGQPSGNTIYF. DNA for the CDR3: TGTGCCGGACAGCCGTCAGGAAACACCATATATTTT.

The V gene is TRBV3-1 (or the pseudogene TRBV3-2), the J gene TRBJ1-4; TRBD1 aligns across 8 bases. After removal of 5 bases from V and 7 bases from J, the junction contained 9 bases not matched to a gene. The CDR3 sequence is 15 residues long. Germline V gene sequence: CDR1 LGHDT, CDR2 YNNKEL (reference sequence). CDR3 nucleotides: TGTGCCAGCAGCAGATCTGGACAGGGTAGTGAAAAACTGTTTTTT. Its translation is CASSRSGQGSEKLFF.